A single sample gave rise to the 22 T cell receptor beta chains below, sequenced in a study of control samples from healthy donors and cancer patients. This table comes from immunoSEQ multiplex PCR, and its TCRdb copy is limited to in-frame clones, with some not included. The data contain approximately 50,000 clones, 85% to 95% of them seen just once; the ten biggest clones take up approximately 2.3%. The sample was blood. The receptor source for this set is a man aged 25 to 45 in good health.

The genes are TRBV5-4 and TRBJ1-2; 8 bases match TRBD1. Germline CDR1 reads SGHNT; CDR2 reads YYREEE (reference sequence). J lost 4 bases, V lost 4 bases, and 9 bases had no gene match. This CDR3 spans 15 amino acids. In DNA, the CDR3 is TGTGCCAGCAGCCCGCCGACAGGGGCAGGCTATGGCTACACCTTC. This translates into CASSPPTGAGYGYTF.

V is TRBV2 and J is TRBJ2-3; weak D call: TRBD2 (6 bases). V dropped 7 bases and J dropped 10 bases, with 12 bases sitting between them. The CDR3 has 11 residues. Looked up from germline, CDR1 is SNHLY and CDR2 is FYNNEI. Here the CDR3 reads CASKGQRAQYF. The DNA of the CDR3 is TGTGCCAGCAAAGGGCAGCGGGCGCAGTATTTT.

Written as DNA, the CDR3 is TGCGCCAGCAGCAAGGGGACAGCGGAAAACATTCAGTACTTC. This sequence encodes CASSKGTAENIQYF. This rearrangement joins TRBV5-1 to TRBJ2-4; 7 bases map to TRBD1. V dropped 4 bases and J dropped 5; count of bases not matched to a gene: 6. Germline loops: CDR1 SGHRS, CDR2 YFSETQ. The CDR3 length is 14 residues.

This clone was detected once. The CDR3 DNA reads TGTGCCAGCAGCCAAGCTAGCGGGAGGCGGACAGATACGCAGTATTTT. Its translation is CASSQASGRRTDTQYF. This chain connects TRBV4-2 to TRBJ2-3; 11 nucleotides agree with TRBD2. This CDR3 has 16 residues. Germline trimming cut 1 base from V and 3 bases from J; bases unmatched to any gene: 3. Germline V lookup: CDR1 LGHNA, CDR2 YNFKEQ.

The chain recombines TRBV7-3 with TRBJ2-2; 9 bases line up with TRBD2. V shed 1 base and J 1 base; nucleotides not matched to a gene: 13. Germline V lookup: CDR1 SGHTA, CDR2 FQGTGA. The CDR3 totals 20 residues. The chain's CDR3 is CASSLRPSGTSLMNTGELFF. The DNA for the CDR3 is TGTGCCAGCAGCTTAAGGCCTAGCGGGACATCCCTTATGAACACCGGGGAGCTGTTTTTT.

The V call is TRBV14, the J call TRBJ2-7; D call uncertain. Per germline, CDR1 SGHDN and CDR2 FVKESK. CDR3 length equals 17 residues. V dropped 4 bases and J dropped 2 bases, with 21 bases sitting between them. CDR3 region: CASSPTPDVPGTYEQYF. DNA for the CDR3: TGTGCCAGCAGCCCTACCCCCGATGTCCCCGGAACCTACGAGCAGTACTTC.

This clone was detected only a few times. V is TRBV6-4 and J is TRBJ2-1; the D gene is possibly TRBD2 (6 bases). Trimming took off 3 bases at V and 7 bases at J, with 16 bases between the two ends. The CDR3 contains 15 residues. Germline CDR1 is MRHNA and CDR2 is SNTAGT. The CDR3 sequence: CASSEVTGEGNEQFF. The CDR3, as DNA: TGTGCCAGCAGTGAGGTAACGGGAGAGGGGAATGAGCAGTTCTTC.

The V call is TRBV9, the J call TRBJ2-3, with D uncertain. The CDR3 runs 17 residues. The ends were cut back, 1 base at V and 2 bases at J, with 17 bases in the middle. Germline V CDR1 and CDR2: SGDLS, YYNGEE. CDR3 residues: CASSVNLAVPTTDTQYF. As DNA, the CDR3 is TGTGCCAGCAGCGTAAATTTGGCGGTTCCTACCACAGATACGCAGTATTTT.

The rearrangement uses TRBV28 and TRBJ1-2; D unclear. The CDR3 consists of 16 residues. CDR1 is MDHEN, CDR2 SYDVKM, per germline. Trimming took 1 base from V and 8 from J, leaving 20 bases between them. The CDR3 DNA reads as TGTGCCAGCAGTTTATTTCGGGCAGCTGTATTGGAGGGCTACACCTTC. It yields the protein CASSLFRAAVLEGYTF.

This clone was observed a handful of times. The chain recombines TRBV7-2 with TRBJ2-5; TRBD2 matches 9 bases. V was clipped by 2 bases and J by 7 bases; unmatched bases: 5. This CDR3 spans 14 amino acids. Germline V CDR1 and CDR2: SGHTA, FQGNSA. As DNA, the CDR3 is TGTGCCAGCAGCTTAAGGACTAGCGTTGTGACCCAGTACTTC. The encoded protein is CASSLRTSVVTQYF.

To note about this clone: Sequence at one end of the junction differs from germline and may be a read error. The chain joins TRBV19 to TRBJ2-2; the D is unclear. The germline CDR1 and CDR2 sequences are LNHDA and SQIVND (reference sequence). CDR3 size: 13 residues. This CDR3 reads CASTLGFPGELFF. Here the CDR3 DNA reads TGTGCCAGTACCCTAGGGTTCCCCGGCGAGCTGTTTTTT.

V is TRBV2 and J is TRBJ1-1, with D hard to call. The CDR3 loop spans 13 amino acids. V was cut by 6 bases and J by 1 base, with 9 bases left in between. The germline gives CDR1 SNHLY, CDR2 FYNNEI. In nucleotides, the CDR3 is TGTGCCAGCAGCTTTACACCGAACACTGAAGCTTTCTTT. Its translation is CASSFTPNTEAFF.

This chain uses TRBV28 with TRBJ2-7; 10 nucleotides match TRBD1. The CDR3 runs 14 residues. Germline loops: CDR1 MDHEN, CDR2 SYDVKM. J lost 5 bases, V lost 7 bases, and 8 bases had no gene match. The CDR3 DNA is TGTGCCAGCAAACCGGGACAGGGGAAAAACGAGCAGTACTTC. Translating it yields CASKPGQGKNEQYF.

The gene calls are TRBV19 and TRBJ1-6; D gene uncertain. CDR3 length: 15 amino acids. CDR1 is LNHDA, CDR2 SQIVND, per germline (reference sequence). Trimming shortened V by 5 bases and J by 7 bases, and 15 bases separated the two germline ends. CDR3 region: CASSAVGNANSPLHF. CDR3 coding DNA: TGTGCCAGTAGTGCTGTGGGAAATGCAAATTCACCCCTCCACTTT.

The rearrangement links TRBV4-3 to TRBJ2-7, with TRBD1 matching 9 bases. The CDR3 totals 16 residues. V lost 0 bases to trimming and J lost 7 bases; unmatched junction nucleotides: 10. Germline assignment: CDR1 LGHNA and CDR2 YSLEER. CDR3 nucleotide sequence: TGCGCCAGCAGCCAAGATATCGGGACAGGGCGTAGAGAGCAGTACTTC. It is translated as CASSQDIGTGRREQYF.

The CDR3 loop is CASSFKIHSPLHF. Written as DNA, the CDR3 is TGTGCCAGCAGTTTCAAAATTCATTCACCCCTCCACTTT. The chain recombines TRBV28 with TRBJ1-6, with D hard to call. The CDR3 covers 13 residues. V was cut by 3 bases and J by 8 bases, with 8 bases left in between. Germline V lookup: CDR1 MDHEN, CDR2 SYDVKM.

CDR3 sequence: CAWSSGPSNQPQHF. DNA for the CDR3: TGTGCCTGGAGTTCGGGACCGAGCAATCAGCCCCAGCATTTT. The chain recombines TRBV30 with TRBJ1-5, with a tentative D call TRBD1 (5 bases). Germline loops: CDR1 GTSNPN, CDR2 SVGIG (reference sequence). V lost 2 bases to trimming and J lost 1 base, with 9 bases between them. CDR3 length: 14 amino acids.

V and J are TRBV5-8 and TRBJ2-7; D is unclear. Germline V gene sequence: CDR1 SGHTS, CDR2 YDEGEE. Deletions cut 2 bases from V and 3 bases from J, with 12 bases between. CDR3 length: 14 amino acids. This CDR3 reads CASSFSPGFYEQYF. The CDR3 coding sequence is TGTGCCAGCAGCTTCTCGCCAGGATTCTACGAGCAGTACTTC.

This clone has just one count. The rearrangement joins TRBV6-5 to TRBJ1-1; possibly TRBD1 for D (6 bases). There are 13 residues in the CDR3. V lost 7 bases to trimming and J lost 5 bases, with 14 bases between them. Germline V gives CDR1 MNHEY, CDR2 SVGAGI. CDR3 region: CASKGGVGTEAFF. The CDR3 DNA sequence: TGTGCCAGCAAGGGGGGGGTAGGTACTGAAGCTTTCTTT.

DNA of the CDR3: TGCAGCGCCCTGGTCCGGGACGGATCCTACGAGCAGTACTTC. This sequence encodes CSALVRDGSYEQYF. This chain uses TRBV29-1 with TRBJ2-7; the D gene could be TRBD1 or TRBD2 (5 bases each). Germline loops: CDR1 SQVTM, CDR2 ANQGSEA. This CDR3 spans 14 amino acids. Trimming shortened V by 7 bases and J by 1 base, and 17 bases separated the two germline ends.

This clone appeared a single time. V is TRBV30 and J is TRBJ2-7, with D maybe TRBD1 (6 bases). The CDR3 is 13 amino acids. V lost 4 bases, J lost 1 base, and 11 bases lay in between. CDR1 and CDR2 from the germline V gene are GTSNPN and SVGIG (reference sequence). CDR3 amino acids: CAWTPGQSYEQYF. CDR3 nucleotide sequence: TGTGCCTGGACTCCAGGACAGTCCTACGAGCAGTACTTC. The whole variable domain, remainder taken from reference TRBV30 and TRBJ2-7, is SQTIHQWPATLVQPVGSPLSLECTVEGTSNPNLYWYRQAAGRGLQLLFYSVGIGQISSEVPQNLSASRPQDRQFILSSKKLLLSDSGFYLCAWTPGQSYEQYFGPGTRLTVT.

The chain has TRBV15 and TRBJ1-2; weak D call: TRBD1 (5 bases). The germline gives CDR1 LNHNV, CDR2 YYDKDF (reference sequence). V lost 0 bases and J 5 bases, leaving 10 bases between the germline ends. The CDR3 extends over 14 amino acids. The CDR3 nucleotides are TGTGCCACCAGCAGAGAGGAAGGGGCTTATGGCTACACCTTC. It is translated as CATSREEGAYGYTF.